Below, 18 T cell receptor beta chains from the same sample are listed, as sequenced in a study of response to subunit inactivated influenza vaccine (dated by TCRdb to the late 2010s). Libraries were constructed by RT-PCR. The instrument was an Illumina HiSeq 2500. The public reads were reprocessed in TCRdb via fastp at Q25 and MiXCR, keeping in-frame beta chains. When rows share a CDR3 protein, they turn into one entry using the most common DNA and genes. Present in this sample are about 650,000 distinct CDR3 sequences, 12% to 15% of which were seen just once. Of the sample, about 7.4% falls within the top ten clones. Sequencing was performed on PBMCs from blood, taken 14 to 15 days before vaccination. These receptors all come from a man between 50 and 59 years old who received an inactivated influenza vaccine. Donor details come from another sample of the same person, matched by shared clones.

This clonotype showed up just a few times. The chain carries TRBV27 and TRBJ2-7; 9 positions match TRBD1. V shed 2 bases, J shed 5 bases, and the junction held 10 bases outside the gene matches. CDR1 MNHEY and CDR2 SMNVEV come from the germline V gene (reference sequence). The CDR3 covers 16 residues. CDR3 bases: TGTGCCAGCAGTTTAACGGCCGGGACAGGGATCAACGAGCAGTACTTC. Translating gives CASSLTAGTGINEQYF.

This clonotype was seen more than once but under ten times. CDR3 residues: CSARGIDMDRYTGELFF. CDR3 in DNA: TGCAGTGCTAGGGGGATCGACATGGATCGGTACACCGGGGAGCTGTTTTTT. The J gene is TRBJ2-2, the V gene TRBV20-1; D unresolved. The CDR3 has 17 amino acids. Trimming left V 3 bases short and J 3 bases short, with 20 bases between. Per germline, CDR1 DFQATT and CDR2 SNEGSKA (reference sequence).

The table lists this clonotype with a few counts. The chain carries TRBV6-5 and TRBJ1-5; 10 bases line up with TRBD1. Germline CDR1 MNHEY, CDR2 SVGAGI. CDR3 length: 16 residues. The J segment lost 7 bases and the V segment lost 4 bases, leaving 10 bases of the junction unmatched. Written as DNA, the CDR3 is TGTGCCAGCAGTTCCCGGGACAGGGGTGCCAAACAGCCCCAGCATTTT. This gives the protein CASSSRDRGAKQPQHF.

The gene calls are TRBV20-1 and TRBJ2-3, with 7 positions matching TRBD1. CDR1 and CDR2 (germline): DFQATT, SNEGSKA (reference sequence). Germline trimming cut 3 bases from V and 4 bases from J; bases unmatched to any gene: 7. The CDR3 length is 14 residues. CDR3 loop: CSASRGGGSDTQYF. For the CDR3, the DNA is TGCAGTGCTAGCCGAGGGGGCGGTTCAGATACGCAGTATTTT.

This CDR3 is CASSSPGQGFYEQYF. CDR3 DNA sequence: TGTGCCAGCAGTTCTCCGGGACAGGGTTTCTACGAGCAGTACTTC. The V and J genes are TRBV6-2 or TRBV6-3 and TRBJ2-7; 9 bases map to TRBD1. The CDR3 runs to 15 residues. J lost 3 bases, V lost 4 bases, and 7 bases had no gene match. The germline V gene has CDR1 MNHEY and CDR2 SVGEGT.

The rearrangement links TRBV15 to TRBJ2-7; maybe TRBD1 (5 bases). This CDR3 is built from 13 residues. Germline V gene data show CDR1 as LNHNV and CDR2 as YYDKDF (reference sequence). Trimming left V 1 base short and J 3 bases short, with 7 bases between. The CDR3 DNA sequence: TGTGCCACCAGCAGAGGACAGTACTACGAGCAGTACTTC. It encodes CATSRGQYYEQYF.

This clonotype was recorded a few times. The genes are TRBV28 and TRBJ1-1; D unresolved. In germline, CDR1 is MDHEN, CDR2 SYDVKM. This CDR3 is built from 12 residues. Between the trimmed V and J ends, which lost 5 bases and 7 bases, there was a span of 11 bases. The CDR3 spells CASSRINDEAFF. For the CDR3, the DNA is TGTGCCAGCAGTAGGATAAATGATGAAGCTTTCTTT.

V gene TRBV11-1 combines with J gene TRBJ2-7; TRBD1 aligns across 7 bases. The V gene's germline CDR1 is SGHAT and CDR2 FQDESV (reference sequence). V shed 4 bases, J shed 6 bases, and the junction held 9 bases outside the gene matches. The CDR3 runs to 14 residues. CDR3 region: CASSSDRWAFEQYF. CDR3 bases: TGTGCCAGCAGCTCGGACAGGTGGGCCTTCGAGCAGTACTTC.

This clonotype came up a few times. The CDR3 region has the DNA TGTGCCAGTAAGGAGAACGGGGAGCTGTTTTTT. Its protein product is CASKENGELFF. This chain joins TRBV7-8 and TRBJ2-2; no definite D call. The CDR3 has 11 residues. V lost 9 bases, J lost 7 bases, and 9 bases lay in between. Germline V gene data show CDR1 as SGHVS and CDR2 as FQNEAQ.

The CDR3 DNA is TGTGCCACGGGACTAGCGGGAGGGCAGTCAGATACGCAGTATTTT. It yields the protein CATGLAGGQSDTQYF. The rearrangement links TRBV10-3 to TRBJ2-3, with TRBD2 matching 16 bases. The germline V gene has CDR1 ENHRY and CDR2 SYGVKD. CDR3 length equals 15 residues. J lost 4 bases, V lost 10 bases, and 5 bases had no gene match.

This sequence joins TRBV6-2 or TRBV6-3 and TRBJ1-1; possibly TRBD1 for D (5 bases). The CDR3 contains 18 residues. The V gene's germline CDR1 is MNHEY and CDR2 SVGEGT. Trimming took 6 bases from V and 0 from J, leaving 23 bases between them. The CDR3 bases are TGTGCCAGCAGCCCGAACCCAAGAGCGGGACGGATGAACACTGAAGCTTTCTTT. It encodes CASSPNPRAGRMNTEAFF.

The V and J genes are TRBV21-1 and TRBJ2-7; the table's TRBD1 call for D was not verified on the DNA. TRBV21-1 is a documented pseudogene. The CDR3 totals 15 residues. DNA of the CDR3: TGTGCCAGCAGCGTCCCTGGCGGCCAATGCTACGAGCAGTACTTC. As protein: CASSVPGGQCYEQYF.

This chain joins TRBV28 and TRBJ2-2; 8 positions match TRBD2. CDR1 and CDR2 from the germline V gene are MDHEN and SYDVKM. CDR3 length: 16 residues. The junction had 11 bases not matched to a gene; V was cut back by 5 bases and J by 6 bases. The CDR3 spells CASSTGTRAQAGELFF. In DNA, the CDR3 is TGTGCCAGCAGTACCGGGACTAGGGCTCAAGCCGGGGAGCTGTTTTTT.

The V gene is TRBV7-8, the J gene TRBJ2-7; weak D call: TRBD1 (6 bases). Trimming stripped 3 bases from V and 4 bases from J, with 22 bases between. Per the germline V gene, CDR1 is SGHVS and CDR2 is FQNEAQ. The CDR3 has 17 residues. In DNA, the CDR3 is TGTGCCAGCAGCTTTCCCGTAGGGCAGGGGTCGACGTACGAGCAGTACTTC. Translation: CASSFPVGQGSTYEQYF.

There are many counts of this clonotype. The chain links TRBV7-2 to TRBJ2-1, with D uncertain. Trimming pared 5 bases from V and 5 bases from J, leaving 10 bases between. Germline V gene sequence: CDR1 SGHTA, CDR2 FQGNSA. CDR3 size: 13 residues. The CDR3 spells CASSQTLHNEQFF. DNA for the CDR3: TGTGCCAGCAGCCAGACGCTTCACAATGAGCAGTTCTTC.

This clonotype came up a few times. The chain is built from TRBV12-3 or TRBV12-4 and TRBJ1-6, with 9 bases aligning to TRBD1. V gave up 5 bases and J gave up 8 bases; unmatched junction bases: 4. This CDR3 is 14 amino acids long. As DNA, the CDR3 is TGTGCCAGCAGTAAAACAGGGGGCTATTCACCCCTCCACTTT. Amino acid sequence: CASSKTGGYSPLHF.

This clonotype was observed a handful of times. The chain uses TRBV20-1 and TRBJ2-3; the match to TRBD1 covers 7 bases. Germline trimming cut 4 bases from V and 3 bases from J; bases unmatched to any gene: 7. Germline V gives CDR1 DFQATT, CDR2 SNEGSKA (reference sequence). The CDR3 runs 14 residues. CDR3 sequence reads: CSAKKGAATDTQYF. Here the CDR3 DNA reads TGCAGTGCTAAGAAGGGGGCGGCGACAGATACGCAGTATTTT.

The chain carries TRBV20-1 and TRBJ2-7; possible D gene TRBD2, 6 bases. V was cut by 4 bases and J by 0 bases, with 16 bases left in between. In germline, CDR1 is DFQATT, CDR2 SNEGSKA (reference sequence). There are 15 residues in the CDR3. In DNA form, the CDR3 reads TGCAGTGCTAAGGGCCCTAGCGTCTCCTCCTACGAGCAGTACTTC. Its translation: CSAKGPSVSSYEQYF.